The rows below give T cell receptor beta chains drawn from one sample of a study of CD8 T cells in Susac syndrome. TCRdb reprocessed the immunoSEQ multiplex PCR reads with MiXCR, giving one entry per CDR3 protein. The table shows about 180,000 distinct CDR3 sequences, with approximately 94% occurring only once. The sample consisted of CD4+ T cells from PBMCs. The receptors originated from a human donor with Susac syndrome. Both conserved end residues are part of each CDR3. A D gene is named only where the DNA matches it firmly. The size of a clone is reported for some rows only, either as once, few or many, or as a class for expanded clones.

>NA|NA|TRBV2|TRBJ2-3
CASSARADTQYF
TGTGCCAGCAGTGCTCGGGCAGATACGCAGTATTTT
>NA|NA|TRBV4-3|TRBJ1-2
CASSQEGRYGYTF
TGCGCCAGCAGCCAAGAAGGGCGCTATGGCTACACCTTC
>NA|TRBD1|TRBV27|TRBJ1-2
CASSPRTGPGVNYGYTF
TGTGCCAGCAGTCCCCGGACAGGTCCGGGAGTTAACTATGGCTACACCTTC
>NA|NA|TRBV29-1|TRBJ1-2
CSTGDAGGGYTF
TGCAGCACCGGGGACGCGGGAGGAGGCTACACCTTC
>NA|NA|TRBV6-5|TRBJ1-6
CASSTSPYNSPLHF
TGTGCCAGCTCAACCTCCCCCTATAATTCACCCCTCCACTTT
>NA|NA|TRBV7-2|TRBJ1-2
CASSSSLYGYTF
TGTGCCAGCAGCTCCAGTCTTTATGGCTACACCTTC
>NA|NA|TRBV11-2|TRBJ2-7
CASKGVQPGTHEQYF
TGTGCCAGCAAAGGGGTCCAACCCGGAACTCACGAGCAGTACTTC
>NA|TRBD1|TRBV29-1|TRBJ1-6
CSVRTGDAPLHF
TGCAGCGTCCGGACAGGGGATGCACCCCTCCACTTT
>NA|NA|TRBV3-1|TRBJ1-2
CASSQEAGASGGYTF
TGTGCCAGCAGCCAAGAGGCGGGGGCTAGTGGTGGCTACACCTTC
>NA|NA|TRBV7-2|TRBJ2-7
CASSSLDLYEQYF
TGTGCCAGCAGCTCGCTCGACCTCTACGAGCAGTACTTC
>NA|NA|TRBV7-2|TRBJ2-2
CASSLDGRNTGELFF
TGTGCCAGCAGCTTAGACGGGAGGAACACCGGGGAGCTGTTTTTT
>NA|TRBD2|TRBV20-1|TRBJ2-7
CSAGLEVGEQYF
TGCAGTGCTGGACTAGAAGTCGGCGAGCAGTACTTC
>NA|TRBD1|TRBV6-5|TRBJ1-2
CASSYSYRGEGYTF
TGTGCCAGCAGTTACTCGTACAGGGGGGAAGGCTACACCTTC
>NA|TRBD1|TRBV5-1|TRBJ2-4
CASSSTGGEDIQYF
TGCGCCAGCAGCTCGACAGGGGGCGAGGACATTCAGTACTTC
>NA|NA|TRBV18|TRBJ1-1
CASSLEYLRTEAFF
TGTGCCAGCTCACTGGAGTACCTGCGGACTGAAGCTTTCTTT
>few|TRBD1|TRBV9|TRBJ2-7
CASSPTGASYEQYF
TGTGCCAGCTCGCCTACAGGGGCTAGCTACGAGCAGTACTTC
>few|NA|TRBV5-7|TRBJ2-5
CASSLYQETQYF
TGTGCCAGCAGCCTGTACCAAGAGACCCAGTACTTC
>NA|NA|TRBV20-1|TRBJ2-1
CSAGQGGGGDNEQFF
TGCAGTGCTGGACAGGGAGGGGGAGGGGACAATGAGCAGTTCTTC
>NA|NA|TRBV20-1|TRBJ1-1
CSAPRENTEAFF
TGCAGTGCCCCGCGGGAGAACACTGAAGCTTTCTTT
>NA|TRBD1|TRBV4-2|TRBJ1-3
CASSNLGQRAGNTIYF
TGTGCCAGCAGCAACCTGGGACAGCGCGCTGGAAACACCATATATTTT
>NA|NA|TRBV25-1|TRBJ1-2
CASSGFGGNYGYTF
TGTGCCAGCAGTGGCTTTGGGGGCAACTATGGCTACACCTTC
>NA|NA|TRBV28|TRBJ1-2
CASSLGLTDSQYGYTF
TGTGCCAGCAGTTTAGGATTGACGGACTCGCAGTATGGCTACACCTTC
>NA|TRBD1|TRBV19|TRBJ1-2
CASSISGTGGYGYTF
TGTGCCAGTAGTATATCTGGGACAGGGGGCTACGGCTACACCTTC
>NA|NA|TRBV3-1|TRBJ1-5
CASSQGAAASNQPQHF
TGTGCCAGCAGCCAAGGGGCGGCGGCTAGCAATCAGCCCCAGCATTTT
>NA|NA|TRBV27|TRBJ1-2
CASTQSPQSYGYTF
TGTGCCAGCACCCAGAGCCCGCAGAGCTATGGCTACACCTTC
>NA|NA|TRBV5-6|TRBJ1-5
CASSMGVANQPQHF
TGTGCCAGCAGCATGGGAGTGGCCAATCAGCCCCAGCATTTT
>NA|NA|TRBV29-1|TRBJ2-7
CSVGGGDRSRHEQYF
TGCAGCGTTGGAGGAGGTGACAGGAGCCGCCACGAGCAGTACTTC
>NA|NA|TRBV12-3/TRBV12-4|TRBJ2-2
CASRLGSGRSGELFF
TGTGCCAGCAGGCTAGGGAGTGGCAGATCGGGGGAGCTGTTTTTT
>NA|NA|TRBV4-3|TRBJ1-1
CASSQVPGSMNTEAFF
TGCGCCAGCAGCCAAGTCCCGGGATCCATGAACACTGAAGCTTTCTTT
>NA|NA|TRBV27|TRBJ1-4
CASRTLTGTVEKLFF
TGTGCCAGCAGAACCCTCACAGGGACGGTTGAAAAACTGTTTTTT
>NA|NA|TRBV29-1|TRBJ1-2
CSVVVSSYGYTF
TGCAGCGTTGTTGTGTCGAGCTATGGCTACACCTTC
>NA|NA|TRBV14|TRBJ1-2
CASSQDNNPNYGYTF
TGTGCCAGCAGCCAAGATAACAACCCTAACTATGGCTACACCTTC
>NA|NA|TRBV4-2|TRBJ2-7
CASSQECEQYF
TGTGCCAGCAGCCAAGAGTGCGAGCAGTACTTC
>NA|TRBD1|TRBV7-2|TRBJ2-7
CASSLEQGRYEQYF
TGTGCCAGCAGCTTAGAACAGGGGCGGTACGAGCAGTACTTC
>NA|NA|TRBV7-3|TRBJ1-2
CASSPGRESYGYTF
TGTGCCAGCAGCCCGGGTCGCGAGTCATATGGCTACACCTTC
>NA|TRBD2|TRBV7-2|TRBJ2-1
CASSSGLGYNEQFF
TGTGCCAGCAGCTCAGGACTAGGCTACAATGAGCAGTTCTTC
>NA|NA|TRBV9|TRBJ1-1
CASTPLGGEAFF
TGTGCCAGCACCCCTCTTGGGGGTGAAGCTTTCTTT
>NA|NA|TRBV20-1|TRBJ2-5
CSASLEETQYF
TGCAGTGCTAGCCTAGAAGAGACCCAGTACTTC
>NA|NA|TRBV7-9|TRBJ1-6
CASSLGQRSPLHF
TGTGCCAGCAGCTTAGGACAGAGATCACCCCTCCACTTT
>NA|TRBD2|TRBV29-1|TRBJ2-5
CSVVRGGSWTQYF
TGCAGCGTCGTACGGGGGGGCTCATGGACCCAGTACTTC
>NA|TRBD1|TRBV7-3|TRBJ2-1
CASSLSFTDRSSYNEQFF
TGTGCCAGCAGCTTAAGCTTTACGGACAGGAGCTCCTACAATGAGCAGTTCTTC
>NA|NA|TRBV2|TRBJ2-1
CATRTARYNEQFF
TGTGCCACTCGGACAGCTCGATACAATGAGCAGTTCTTC
>NA|TRBD1|TRBV7-8|TRBJ1-1
CASRAPPMGQGGTEAFF
TGTGCCAGCAGAGCTCCCCCTATGGGACAGGGGGGCACTGAAGCTTTCTTT
>NA|NA|TRBV12-3/TRBV12-4|TRBJ1-6
CASSSYLDNSPLHF
TGTGCCAGCAGTTCTTATCTGGATAATTCACCCCTCCACTTT
>NA|TRBD2|TRBV5-6|TRBJ2-1
CASSLVTGGKTYNEQFF
TGTGCCAGCAGCTTGGTTACCGGGGGGAAGACCTACAATGAGCAGTTCTTC
>NA|NA|TRBV5-1|TRBJ2-7
CASSRWQGTYEQYF
TGCGCCAGCAGTAGGTGGCAGGGAACCTACGAGCAGTACTTC
>NA|NA|TRBV20-1|TRBJ1-6
CSVGRGIDNSPLHF
TGCAGTGTGGGAAGGGGCATCGATAATTCACCCCTCCACTTT
>NA|NA|TRBV4-3|TRBJ1-5
CASSQVPETNQPQHF
TGCGCCAGCAGCCAAGTTCCAGAGACCAATCAGCCCCAGCATTTT
>NA|TRBD1|TRBV5-4|TRBJ2-5
CASSLGTGVQETQYF
TGTGCCAGCAGCTTAGGGACAGGGGTCCAAGAGACCCAGTACTTC
>few|TRBD1|TRBV27|TRBJ2-5
CASSHPTGGQETQYF
TGTGCCAGCAGTCACCCGACAGGGGGACAAGAGACCCAGTACTTC
>NA|NA|TRBV12-5|TRBJ2-1
CASDRSYNEQFF
TGTGCTAGTGACCGATCCTACAATGAGCAGTTCTTC
>NA|NA|TRBV18|TRBJ2-5
CASSLAPGGETQYF
TGTGCCAGCTCACTCGCCCCTGGTGGGGAGACCCAGTACTTC
>NA|TRBD1|TRBV5-4|TRBJ2-7
CASSSPSTGGNEQYF
TGTGCCAGCAGCTCCCCTTCGACAGGGGGGAACGAGCAGTACTTC
>NA|NA|TRBV10-3|TRBJ1-2
CAISEPHRENYGYTF
TGTGCCATCAGTGAGCCTCACAGGGAGAACTATGGCTACACCTTC
>NA|NA|TRBV5-1|TRBJ2-7
CASSSTVGGNYEQYF
TGCGCCAGCAGCTCAACGGTGGGGGGTAACTACGAGCAGTACTTC
>NA|NA|TRBV6-5|TRBJ2-7
CASRLNRDTTYEQYF
TGTGCCAGCAGACTAAACCGGGACACCACCTACGAGCAGTACTTC
>few|NA|TRBV4-1|TRBJ1-4
CASSQMRGEKLFF
TGCGCCAGCAGCCAGATGCGAGGAGAAAAACTGTTTTTT
>NA|NA|TRBV15|TRBJ2-5
CATSRDKGVETQYF
TGTGCCACCAGCAGAGATAAGGGTGTGGAGACCCAGTACTTC
>NA|TRBD1|TRBV7-8|TRBJ1-6
CASSSTGDNSPLHF
TGTGCCAGCAGCTCGACAGGGGACAATTCACCCCTCCACTTT
>NA|NA|TRBV20-1|TRBJ1-2
CSARGGRVNGYTF
TGCAGTGCTAGAGGTGGCAGGGTTAATGGCTACACCTTC